The TCR beta chain under discussion was sequenced for a study of CD8 T cells in ankylosing spondylitis. Findings of the study overall: Characteristic, it appeared, of ankylosing spondylitis blood was a TCR beta motif of several highly homologous variants.

CDR3 size: 11 residues. Germline lookup yields CDR1 SEHNR and CDR2 FQNEAQ (reference sequence). Trimming removed 9 bases at V and 5 bases at J, with 11 bases between. As for this clonotype: The target antigen is unknown.

TCRdb reanalysed the 5' RACE reads using MiXCR and keeps one entry per CDR3 protein. The repertoire holds about 360,000 distinct CDR3 sequences, with approximately 22% as singletons. The TCR was taken from a male donor with ankylosing spondylitis or in good health (not recorded which). Sequenced input: blood, either unsorted or a sorted T cell fraction (not recorded which). V usage is TRBV7-9 and J usage is TRBJ2-7; D not certain. CDR3 amino acids: CARPPAHEQYF. The CDR3 DNA follows: TGTGCCAGACCCCCGGCCCACGAGCAGTACTTC. The full variable domain, its missing parts supplied by reference TRBV7-9 and TRBJ2-7, is DTGVSQNPRHKITKRGQNVTFRCDPISEHNRLYWYRQTLGQGPEFLTYFQNEAQLEKSRLLSDRFSAERPKGSFSTLEIQRTEQGDSAMYLCARPPAHEQYFGPGTRLTVT.